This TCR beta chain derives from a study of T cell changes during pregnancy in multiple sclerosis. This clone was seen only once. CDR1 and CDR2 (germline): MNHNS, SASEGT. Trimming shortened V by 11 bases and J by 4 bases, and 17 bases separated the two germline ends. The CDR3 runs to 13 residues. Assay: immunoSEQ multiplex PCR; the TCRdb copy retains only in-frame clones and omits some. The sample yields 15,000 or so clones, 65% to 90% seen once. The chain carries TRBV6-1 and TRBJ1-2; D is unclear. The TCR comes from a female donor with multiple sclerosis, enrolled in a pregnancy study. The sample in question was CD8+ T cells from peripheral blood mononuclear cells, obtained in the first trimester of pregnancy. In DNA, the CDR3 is TGTGCCTGTCCCTCTAACAGCCTCTATGGCTACACCTTC. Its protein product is CACPSNSLYGYTF.